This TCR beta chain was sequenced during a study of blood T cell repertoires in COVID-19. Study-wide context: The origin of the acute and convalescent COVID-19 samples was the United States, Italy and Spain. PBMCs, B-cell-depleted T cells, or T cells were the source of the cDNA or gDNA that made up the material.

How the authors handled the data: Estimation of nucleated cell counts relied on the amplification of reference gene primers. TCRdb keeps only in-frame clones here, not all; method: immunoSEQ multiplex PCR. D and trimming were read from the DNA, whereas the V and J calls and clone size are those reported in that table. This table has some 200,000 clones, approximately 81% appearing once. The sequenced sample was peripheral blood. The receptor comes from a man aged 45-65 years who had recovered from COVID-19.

DNA of the CDR3: TGTGCCAGTAGTCAGACAGGGGGGTATGGCTACACCTTC. This sequence encodes CASSQTGGYGYTF. V usage is TRBV19 and J usage is TRBJ1-2, with 9 bases matching TRBD1. With V trimmed by 5 bases and J by 5 bases, 3 bases remained unmatched. The germline CDR1 and CDR2 sequences are LNHDA and SQIVND (reference sequence). The CDR3 extends over 13 amino acids.